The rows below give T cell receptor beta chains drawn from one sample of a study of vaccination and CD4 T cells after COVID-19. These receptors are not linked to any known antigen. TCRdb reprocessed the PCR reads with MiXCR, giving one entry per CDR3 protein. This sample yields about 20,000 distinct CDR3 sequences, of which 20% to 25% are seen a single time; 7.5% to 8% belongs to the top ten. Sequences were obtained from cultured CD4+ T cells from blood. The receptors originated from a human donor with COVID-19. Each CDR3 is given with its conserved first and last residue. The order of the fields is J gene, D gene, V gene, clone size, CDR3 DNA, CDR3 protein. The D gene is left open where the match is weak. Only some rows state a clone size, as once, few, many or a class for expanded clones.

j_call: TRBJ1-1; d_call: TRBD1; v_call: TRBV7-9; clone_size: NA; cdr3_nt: TGTGCCAGCAGCCAGGGGGGGACGGCTTTCTTT; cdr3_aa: CASSQGGTAFF
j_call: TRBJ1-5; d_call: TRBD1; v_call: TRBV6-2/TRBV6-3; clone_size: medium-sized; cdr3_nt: TGTGCCAGCCAAAACAGGGGGGGGCGGCCCCAGCATTTT; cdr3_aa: CASQNRGGRPQHF
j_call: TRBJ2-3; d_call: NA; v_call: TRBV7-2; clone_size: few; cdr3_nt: TGTGCCAGCAACTTAGATGGTAGCGGCACAGATACGCAGTATTTT; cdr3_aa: CASNLDGSGTDTQYF
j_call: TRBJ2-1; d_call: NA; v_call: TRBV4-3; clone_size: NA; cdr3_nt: TGCGCCAGCAGCCAAGATGTCGATGAGCAGTTCTTC; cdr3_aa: CASSQDVDEQFF
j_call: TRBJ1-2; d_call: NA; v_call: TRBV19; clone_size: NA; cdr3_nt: TGTGCCAGTAGTATAGCATGGACAGAAGGTGGCTACACCTTC; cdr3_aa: CASSIAWTEGGYTF
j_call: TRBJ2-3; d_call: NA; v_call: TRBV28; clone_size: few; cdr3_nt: TGTGCCAGCAGTTTATCCGGTACCACAGATACGCAGTATTTT; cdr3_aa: CASSLSGTTDTQYF
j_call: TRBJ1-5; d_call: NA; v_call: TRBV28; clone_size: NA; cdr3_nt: TGTGCCATCTTGGGGAGGGAAAATCAGCCCCAGCATTTT; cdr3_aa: CAILGRENQPQHF
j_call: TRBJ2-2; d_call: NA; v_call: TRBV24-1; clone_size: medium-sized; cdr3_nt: TGTGCCACCAGCAACGGGCCATCCGACGGGGAGCTGTTTTTT; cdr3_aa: CATSNGPSDGELFF
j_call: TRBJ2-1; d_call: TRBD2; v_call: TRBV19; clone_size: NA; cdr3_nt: TGTGCCAGTAATCGGGGGGTGACCTACAATGAGCAGTTCTTC; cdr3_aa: CASNRGVTYNEQFF
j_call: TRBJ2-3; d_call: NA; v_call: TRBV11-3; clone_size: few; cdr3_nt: TGTGCCAGCAGCCCGGACAGTAACACAGATACGCAGTATTTT; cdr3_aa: CASSPDSNTDTQYF
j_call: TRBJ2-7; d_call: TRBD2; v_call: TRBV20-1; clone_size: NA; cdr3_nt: TGCAGTGCGCCATGGGCGGGGGGGCGAGACGAGCAGTACTTC; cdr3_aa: CSAPWAGGRDEQYF
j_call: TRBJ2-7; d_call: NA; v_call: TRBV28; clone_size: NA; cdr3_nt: TGTGCCAGCAGGATGGACACCTTCCCCTACGAGCAGTACTTC; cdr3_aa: CASRMDTFPYEQYF
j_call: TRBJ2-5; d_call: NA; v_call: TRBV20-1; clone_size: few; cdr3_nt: TGCAGTGCTAGAGCAACGAAAGAGACCCAGTACTTC; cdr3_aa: CSARATKETQYF
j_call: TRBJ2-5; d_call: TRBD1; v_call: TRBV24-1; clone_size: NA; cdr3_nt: TGTGCCACCAGTGATTTGGGACAGGGGTACCCAGAGACCCAGTACTTC; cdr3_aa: CATSDLGQGYPETQYF
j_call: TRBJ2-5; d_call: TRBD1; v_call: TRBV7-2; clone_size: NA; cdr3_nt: TGTGCCAGCAGTAGGACAGGGCCGGCGACCCAGTACTTC; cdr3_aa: CASSRTGPATQYF
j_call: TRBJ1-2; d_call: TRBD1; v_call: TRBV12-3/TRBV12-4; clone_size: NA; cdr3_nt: TGTGCCAGCAGCGTACAGGGGGCGAGATATAATGGCTACACCTTC; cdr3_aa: CASSVQGARYNGYTF
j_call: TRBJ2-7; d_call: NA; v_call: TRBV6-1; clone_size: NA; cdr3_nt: TGTGCCAGCAACCCAGACGCCTACGAGCAGTACTTC; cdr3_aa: CASNPDAYEQYF
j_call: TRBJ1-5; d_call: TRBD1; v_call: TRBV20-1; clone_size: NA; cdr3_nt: TGCAGTGCTCGACAGGGGGCTATGAGCAATCAGCCCCAGCATTTT; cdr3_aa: CSARQGAMSNQPQHF
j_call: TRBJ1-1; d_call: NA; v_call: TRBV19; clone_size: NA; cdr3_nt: TGTGCCAGTTCAATGACCCTATTCACTGAAGCTTTCTTT; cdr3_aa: CASSMTLFTEAFF
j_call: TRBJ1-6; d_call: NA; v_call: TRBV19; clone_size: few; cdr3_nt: TGTGCCAGTAGTCCCGGACCTGATTCACCCCTCCACTTT; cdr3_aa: CASSPGPDSPLHF
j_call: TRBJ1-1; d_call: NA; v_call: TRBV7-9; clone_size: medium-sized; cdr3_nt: TGTGCCAGCAGCCCCACGAGACAGCGACTGAACACTGAAGCTTTCTTT; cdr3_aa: CASSPTRQRLNTEAFF
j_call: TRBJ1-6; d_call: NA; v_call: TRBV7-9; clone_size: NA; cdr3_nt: TGTGCCAGCAGCTTAGAACAGTATAATTCACCCCTCCACTTT; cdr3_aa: CASSLEQYNSPLHF
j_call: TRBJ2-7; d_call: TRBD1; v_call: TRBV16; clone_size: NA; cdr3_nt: TGTGCCAGCAGCCAATCATGGGACAGATCCTACGAGCAGTACTTC; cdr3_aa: CASSQSWDRSYEQYF